Listed below are T cell receptor beta chains from one sample, sequenced in a study of shared clonotypes between healthy human individuals. The table came from immunoSEQ multiplex PCR; TCRdb's copy has only in-frame clones and leaves some out. Of about 1.5 million clones in the sample, approximately 96% were seen once. Specimen: naive CD4+ T cells sorted from blood. Every receptor here comes from a man younger than 45 in good health. Both conserved end residues are part of each CDR3. Fields, in order: J gene, D gene, V gene, CDR3 protein, CDR3 DNA. The D gene is left open where the match is weak.

>TRBJ2-2|NA|TRBV19
CASSTLTSTAPGELFF
TGTGCCAGTAGTACCCTTACCTCGACAGCGCCTGGGGAGCTGTTTTTT
>TRBJ2-7|TRBD1|TRBV28
CASSKGQGVTYEQYF
TGTGCCAGCAGTAAGGGACAGGGAGTAACCTACGAGCAGTACTTC
>TRBJ1-1|NA|TRBV6-5
CASSHGTANTEAFF
TGTGCCAGCAGTCATGGGACGGCGAACACTGAAGCTTTCTTT
>TRBJ2-7|NA|TRBV6-5
CASSYRPTSYEQYF
TGTGCCAGCAGTTACCGGCCGACCTCCTACGAGCAGTACTTC
>TRBJ2-1|NA|TRBV11-2
CASSLDRDNEQFF
TGTGCCAGCAGCTTGGATAGGGACAATGAGCAGTTCTTC
>TRBJ2-3|TRBD2|TRBV15
CATSRDGGGGLADTQYF
TGTGCCACCAGCAGAGATGGGGGGGGAGGCCTCGCAGATACGCAGTATTTT
>TRBJ2-1|TRBD2|TRBV9
CASSPMLAGNNEQFF
TGTGCCAGCAGCCCGATGTTAGCGGGTAACAATGAGCAGTTCTTC
>TRBJ2-3|NA|TRBV5-1
CASSLATSDTDTQYF
TGCGCCAGCAGCTTGGCTACGAGTGACACAGATACGCAGTATTTT
>TRBJ1-4|NA|TRBV4-3
CASSLLGGGGIEKLFF
TGCGCCAGCAGCCTACTGGGGGGAGGAGGGATCGAAAAACTGTTTTTT
>TRBJ2-3|NA|TRBV7-5
CVRNPTFGTDTQYF
TGTGTCAGAAACCCGACATTTGGCACAGATACGCAGTATTTT
>TRBJ2-2|NA|TRBV5-1
CASSGRLGNTGELFF
TGCGCCAGCAGCGGCCGACTAGGGAACACCGGGGAGCTGTTTTTT
>TRBJ2-7|NA|TRBV7-8
CASSLRRNTYEQYF
TGTGCCAGCAGCTTAAGGCGGAACACCTACGAGCAGTACTTC
>TRBJ2-5|NA|TRBV27
CASSLRPQETQYF
TGTGCCAGCAGTTTAAGGCCCCAAGAGACCCAGTACTTC
>TRBJ2-5|NA|TRBV28
CASSLMFRGQETQYF
TGTGCCAGCAGTTTAATGTTTAGGGGTCAAGAGACCCAGTACTTC
>TRBJ2-7|NA|TRBV28
CASRGSFDRSYEQYF
TGTGCCAGCAGGGGTTCTTTCGATCGCTCCTACGAGCAGTACTTC
>TRBJ2-1|TRBD1|TRBV7-8
CASSLDRGDNEQFF
TGTGCCAGCAGCCTGGACAGGGGGGACAATGAGCAGTTCTTC
>TRBJ2-7|NA|TRBV6-1
CASSAGMRTFGQYF
TGTGCCAGCAGTGCCGGGATGCGGACTTTCGGGCAGTACTTC
>TRBJ2-3|TRBD1|TRBV6-5
CASSTIGTGNTQYF
TGTGCCAGCAGTACTATTGGGACAGGAAATACGCAGTATTTT
>TRBJ2-5|NA|TRBV20-1
CSGRKETQYF
TGCAGTGGGAGAAAAGAGACCCAGTACTTC
>TRBJ1-4|NA|TRBV28
CASSSPGEANEKLFF
TGTGCCAGCAGTTCGCCGGGGGAGGCTAATGAAAAACTGTTTTTT
>TRBJ2-1|NA|TRBV30
CAWKRGNYNEQFF
TGTGCCTGGAAGAGGGGGAACTACAATGAGCAGTTCTTC